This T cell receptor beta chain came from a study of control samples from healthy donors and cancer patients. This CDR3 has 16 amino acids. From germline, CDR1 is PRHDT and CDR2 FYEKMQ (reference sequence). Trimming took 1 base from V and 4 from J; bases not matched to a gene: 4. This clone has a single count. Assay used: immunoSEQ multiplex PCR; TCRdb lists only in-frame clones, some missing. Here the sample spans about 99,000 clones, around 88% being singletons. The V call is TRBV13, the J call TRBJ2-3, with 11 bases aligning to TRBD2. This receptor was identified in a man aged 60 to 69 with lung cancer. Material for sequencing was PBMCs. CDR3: CASSLDLTSGADTQYF. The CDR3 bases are TGTGCCAGCAGCTTAGATTTGACTAGCGGGGCAGATACGCAGTATTTT.